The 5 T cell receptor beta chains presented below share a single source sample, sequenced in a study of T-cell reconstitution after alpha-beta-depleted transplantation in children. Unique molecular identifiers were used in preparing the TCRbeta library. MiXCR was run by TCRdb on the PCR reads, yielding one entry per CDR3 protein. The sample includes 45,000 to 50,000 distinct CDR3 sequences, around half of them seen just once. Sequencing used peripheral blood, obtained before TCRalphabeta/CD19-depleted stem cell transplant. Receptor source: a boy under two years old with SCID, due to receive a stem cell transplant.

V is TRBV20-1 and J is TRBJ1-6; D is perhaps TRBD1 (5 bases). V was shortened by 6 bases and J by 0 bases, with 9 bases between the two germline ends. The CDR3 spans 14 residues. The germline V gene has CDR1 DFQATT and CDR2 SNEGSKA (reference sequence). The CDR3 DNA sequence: TGCAGTGCAGGGGTGAGCTCCTATAATTCACCCCTCCACTTT. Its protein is CSAGVSSYNSPLHF.

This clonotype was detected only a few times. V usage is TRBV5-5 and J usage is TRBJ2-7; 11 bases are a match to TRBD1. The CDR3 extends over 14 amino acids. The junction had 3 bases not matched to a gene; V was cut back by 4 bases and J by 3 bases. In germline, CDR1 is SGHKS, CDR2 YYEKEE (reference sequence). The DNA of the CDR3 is TGTGCCAGCAGCCTAGGGACAGGGGGCTACGAGCAGTACTTC. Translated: CASSLGTGGYEQYF.

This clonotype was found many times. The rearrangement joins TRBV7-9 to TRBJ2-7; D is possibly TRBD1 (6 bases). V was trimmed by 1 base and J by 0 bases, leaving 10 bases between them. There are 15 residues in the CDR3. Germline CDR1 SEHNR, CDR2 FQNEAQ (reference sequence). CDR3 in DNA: TGTGCCAGCAGCTTAGGGACAGTCATCTCCTACGAGCAGTACTTC. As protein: CASSLGTVISYEQYF. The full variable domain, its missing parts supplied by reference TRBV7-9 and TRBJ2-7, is DTGVSQNPRHKITKRGQNVTFRCDPISEHNRLYWYRQTLGQGPEFLTYFQNEAQLEKSRLLSDRFSAERPKGSFSTLEIQRTEQGDSAMYLCASSLGTVISYEQYFGPGTRLTVT.

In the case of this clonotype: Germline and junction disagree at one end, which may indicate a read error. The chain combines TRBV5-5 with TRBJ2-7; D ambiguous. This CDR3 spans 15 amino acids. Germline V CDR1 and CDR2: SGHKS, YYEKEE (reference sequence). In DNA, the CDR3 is TGTGCCAACAGCCCTCGTCCGGGCCCAACCTACGAACAGTACTTC. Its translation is CANSPRPGPTYEQYF.

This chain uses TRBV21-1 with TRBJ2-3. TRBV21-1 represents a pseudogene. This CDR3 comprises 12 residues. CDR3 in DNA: TGTGCCAGCAGCAAAGCTGGGATGACGCAGTATTTT. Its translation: CASSKAGMTQYF.